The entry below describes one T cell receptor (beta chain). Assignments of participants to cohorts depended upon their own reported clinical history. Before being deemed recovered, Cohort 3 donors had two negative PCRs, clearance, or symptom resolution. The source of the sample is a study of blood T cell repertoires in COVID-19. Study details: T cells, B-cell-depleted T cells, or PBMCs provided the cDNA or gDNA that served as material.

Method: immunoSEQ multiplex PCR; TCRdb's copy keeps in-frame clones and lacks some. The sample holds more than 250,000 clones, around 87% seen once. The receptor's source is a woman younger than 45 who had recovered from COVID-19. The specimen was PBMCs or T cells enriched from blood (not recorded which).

The CDR3 protein is CASSLSGQGARSNQPQHF. CDR3 DNA: TGTGCCAGCAGTTTATCGGGACAGGGGGCGCGTAGCAATCAGCCCCAGCATTTT. The chain couples TRBV27 to TRBJ1-5; 12 bases align to TRBD1. This CDR3 region has 18 residues. The J segment lost 0 bases and the V segment lost 0 bases, leaving 3 bases of the junction unmatched. CDR1 is MNHEY and CDR2 is SMNVEV in the germline V gene (reference sequence).